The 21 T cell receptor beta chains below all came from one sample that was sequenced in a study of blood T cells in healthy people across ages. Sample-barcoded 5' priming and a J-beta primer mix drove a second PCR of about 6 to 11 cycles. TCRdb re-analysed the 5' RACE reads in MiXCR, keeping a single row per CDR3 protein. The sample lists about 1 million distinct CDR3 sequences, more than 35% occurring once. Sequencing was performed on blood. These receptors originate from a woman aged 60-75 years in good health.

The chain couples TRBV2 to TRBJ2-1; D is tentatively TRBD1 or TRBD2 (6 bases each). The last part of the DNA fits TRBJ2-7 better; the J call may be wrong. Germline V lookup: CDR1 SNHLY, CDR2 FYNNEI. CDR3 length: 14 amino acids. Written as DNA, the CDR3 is TGTGCCAGCCAGGGGAGGAGCTCCTACAATGAGCAGTACTTC. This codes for CASQGRSSYNEQYF.

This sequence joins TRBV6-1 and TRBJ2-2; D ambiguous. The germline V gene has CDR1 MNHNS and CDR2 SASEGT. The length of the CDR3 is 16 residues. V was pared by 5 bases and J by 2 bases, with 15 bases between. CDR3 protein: CASSPARAPNTGELFF. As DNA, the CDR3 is TGTGCCAGCAGTCCAGCAAGGGCCCCTAACACCGGGGAGCTGTTTTTT.

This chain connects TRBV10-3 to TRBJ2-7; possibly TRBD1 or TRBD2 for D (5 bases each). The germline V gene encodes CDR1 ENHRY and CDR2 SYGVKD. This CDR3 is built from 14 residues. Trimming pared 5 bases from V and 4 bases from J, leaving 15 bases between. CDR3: CAISIRDDSYEQYF. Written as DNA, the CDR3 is TGTGCCATCAGTATCCGGGACGACTCTTACGAGCAGTACTTC.

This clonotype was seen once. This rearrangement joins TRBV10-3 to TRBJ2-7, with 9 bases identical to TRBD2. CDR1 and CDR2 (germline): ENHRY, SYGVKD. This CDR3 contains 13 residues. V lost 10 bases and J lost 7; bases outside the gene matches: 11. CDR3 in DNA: TGTGCCACCGGACTAGCGCGAGCAACTGAGCAGTACTTC. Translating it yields CATGLARATEQYF.

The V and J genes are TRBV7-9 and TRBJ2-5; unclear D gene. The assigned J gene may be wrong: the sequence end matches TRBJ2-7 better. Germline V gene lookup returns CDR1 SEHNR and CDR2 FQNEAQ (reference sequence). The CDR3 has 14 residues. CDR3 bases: TGTGCCAGCAGCTTGACGACGGCGACCTACGAGCAGTACTTC. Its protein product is CASSLTTATYEQYF.

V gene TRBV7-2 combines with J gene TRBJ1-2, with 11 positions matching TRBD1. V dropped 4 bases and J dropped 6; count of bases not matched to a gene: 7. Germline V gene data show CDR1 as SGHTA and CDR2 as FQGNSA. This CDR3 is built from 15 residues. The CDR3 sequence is CASSSRTGGLDGYTF. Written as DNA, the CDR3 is TGTGCCAGCAGCTCCAGGACAGGGGGCTTGGATGGCTACACCTTC.

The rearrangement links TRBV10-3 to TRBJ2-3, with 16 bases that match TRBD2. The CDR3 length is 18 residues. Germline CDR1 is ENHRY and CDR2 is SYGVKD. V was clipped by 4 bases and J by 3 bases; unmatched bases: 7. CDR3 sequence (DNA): TGTGCCATCAGTGCAGGGGGACTAGCGGGAGGGCGAACAGATACGCAGTATTTT. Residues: CAISAGGLAGGRTDTQYF.

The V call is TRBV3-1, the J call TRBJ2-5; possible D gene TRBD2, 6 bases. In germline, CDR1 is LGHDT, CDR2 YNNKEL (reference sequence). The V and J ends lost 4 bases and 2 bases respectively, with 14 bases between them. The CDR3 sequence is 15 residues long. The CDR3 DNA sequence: TGTGCCAGCAGCCCCGGGAAAGCGGGTCAAGAGACCCAGTACTTC. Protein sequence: CASSPGKAGQETQYF.

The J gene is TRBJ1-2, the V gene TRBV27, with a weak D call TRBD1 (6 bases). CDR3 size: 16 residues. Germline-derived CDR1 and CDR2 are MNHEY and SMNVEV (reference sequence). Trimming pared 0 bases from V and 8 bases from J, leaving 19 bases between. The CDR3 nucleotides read TGTGCCAGCAGTTTATCGCCTTACTCAGGGGAAGGGGGCTACACCTTC. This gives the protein CASSLSPYSGEGGYTF.

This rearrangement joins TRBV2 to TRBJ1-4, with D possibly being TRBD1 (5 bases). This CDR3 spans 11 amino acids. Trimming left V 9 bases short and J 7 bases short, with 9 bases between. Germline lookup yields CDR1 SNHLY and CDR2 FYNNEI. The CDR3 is CASTGAEKLFF. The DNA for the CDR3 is TGTGCCAGTACCGGGGCTGAAAAACTGTTTTTT.

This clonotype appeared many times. In DNA, the CDR3 is TGCAGTGCTAGAATTGGGCGTCCGGGAGTGGAAAATGAGCAGTTCTTC. It specifies CSARIGRPGVENEQFF. V gene TRBV20-1 combines with J gene TRBJ2-1; D might be TRBD2 (6 bases). The CDR3 extends over 16 amino acids. CDR1 and CDR2 (germline): DFQATT, SNEGSKA (reference sequence). V lost 2 bases and J 7 bases, leaving 21 bases between the germline ends.

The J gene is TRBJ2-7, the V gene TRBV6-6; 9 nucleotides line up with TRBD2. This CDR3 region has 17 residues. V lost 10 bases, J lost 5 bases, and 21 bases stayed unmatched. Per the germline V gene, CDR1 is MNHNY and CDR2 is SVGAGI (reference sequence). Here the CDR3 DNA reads TGTGCCACCCTTGAGACCAGCGGGGGGATCTTGGGGAACGAGCAGTACTTC. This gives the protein CATLETSGGILGNEQYF.

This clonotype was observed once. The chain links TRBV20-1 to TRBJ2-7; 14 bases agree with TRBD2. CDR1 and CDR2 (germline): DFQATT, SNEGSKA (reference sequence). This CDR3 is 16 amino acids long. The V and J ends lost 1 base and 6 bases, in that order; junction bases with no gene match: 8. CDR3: CSARVSTSGRAREQYF. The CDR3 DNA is TGCAGTGCTAGAGTCTCGACTAGCGGGAGGGCCCGCGAGCAGTACTTC.

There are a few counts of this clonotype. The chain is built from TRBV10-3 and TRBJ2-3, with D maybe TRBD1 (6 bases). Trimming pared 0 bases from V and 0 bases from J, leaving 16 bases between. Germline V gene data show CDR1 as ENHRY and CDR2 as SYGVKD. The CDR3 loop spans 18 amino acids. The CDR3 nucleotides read TGTGCCATCAGTGAGTCCCATTGGACAGCCGCTAGCACAGATACGCAGTATTTT. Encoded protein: CAISESHWTAASTDTQYF.

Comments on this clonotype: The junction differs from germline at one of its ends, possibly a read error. The CDR3 spells CASRLAGPYNEQFF. CDR3 bases: TGTGCCAGCAGATTAGCGGGCCCCTACAATGAGCAGTTCTTC. V and J are TRBV12-3 or TRBV12-4 and TRBJ2-1; 7 nucleotides align to TRBD2. The CDR3 spans 14 residues.

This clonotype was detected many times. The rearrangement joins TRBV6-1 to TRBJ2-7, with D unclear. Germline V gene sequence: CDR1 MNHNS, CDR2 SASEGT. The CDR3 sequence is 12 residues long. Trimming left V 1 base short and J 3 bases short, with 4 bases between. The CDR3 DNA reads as TGTGCCAGCAGTGAAGGTATCTACGAGCAGTACTTC. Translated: CASSEGIYEQYF.

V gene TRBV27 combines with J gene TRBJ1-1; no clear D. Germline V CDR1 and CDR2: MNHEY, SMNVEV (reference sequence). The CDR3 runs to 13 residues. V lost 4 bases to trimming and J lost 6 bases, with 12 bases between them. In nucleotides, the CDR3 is TGTGCCAGCAGTTGGGCACCAGGATCTGAAGCTTTCTTT. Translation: CASSWAPGSEAFF.

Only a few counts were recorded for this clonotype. The CDR3 DNA is TGTGCCAGCAGTTTTGGGCCCTCCGAGCAGTACTTC. This encodes CASSFGPSEQYF. This rearrangement joins TRBV27 to TRBJ2-7; D not resolved. This CDR3 region has 12 residues. Germline V gene data show CDR1 as MNHEY and CDR2 as SMNVEV (reference sequence). The V end was cut by 3 bases, the J end by 6 bases, with 9 bases between.

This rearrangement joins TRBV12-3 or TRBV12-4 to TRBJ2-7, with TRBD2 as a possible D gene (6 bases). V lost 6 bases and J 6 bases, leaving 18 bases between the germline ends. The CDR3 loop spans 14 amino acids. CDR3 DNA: TGTGCCAGCAGGCTTGCGGGATCCTCTGGCGAGCAGTACTTC. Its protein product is CASRLAGSSGEQYF.

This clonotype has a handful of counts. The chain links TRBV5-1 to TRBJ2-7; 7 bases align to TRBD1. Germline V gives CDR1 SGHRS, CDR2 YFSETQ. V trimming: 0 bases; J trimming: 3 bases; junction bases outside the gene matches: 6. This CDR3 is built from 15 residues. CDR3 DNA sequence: TGCGCCAGCAGCTTGGTAGCAGGGGGAATCTACGAGCAGTACTTC. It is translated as CASSLVAGGIYEQYF.

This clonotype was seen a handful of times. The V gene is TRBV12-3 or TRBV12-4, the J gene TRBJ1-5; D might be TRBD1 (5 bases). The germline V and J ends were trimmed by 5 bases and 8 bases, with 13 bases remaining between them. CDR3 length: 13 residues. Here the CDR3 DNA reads TGTGCCAGCAGTATGGGACCGCTGGAGCCCCAGCATTTT. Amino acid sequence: CASSMGPLEPQHF.